This entry features one TCR beta chain sequence. Its target is not known. This sample was included in a study of cytomegalovirus exposure and HLA in healthy donors. The study, taken as a whole, reports: Investigators reported more than 150 TCR beta chains as tied to cytomegalovirus. TCR beta chains associated with HLA were, in a later analysis, more clonally expanded than equally common others. For cytomegalovirus status, the classifier reportedly gave diagnoses with high specificity and sensitivity.

Primers for the PCR totalled 60 Vbeta and 13 Jbeta. In the source study's methods: Later, tens of millions of unique TCR beta chains were counted in an analysis, and some 9.9 million of them were shared. Generated by immunoSEQ multiplex PCR, the TCRdb table keeps only in-frame clones and is missing some. Clone size and the V and J calls come from that table; the DNA yielded D and trimming. Altogether 76,000 or so clones are present, 73% being singletons, with the ten largest covering 15% to 20%. The origin of this receptor is a woman aged 40 to 50 in good health and CMV-seropositive. Specimen: PBMCs.

The CDR3 nucleotides are TGTGCCAGCAGCTCCGCACAGGGGAATAATTCACCCCTCCACTTT. Amino acids: CASSSAQGNNSPLHF. V usage is TRBV9 and J usage is TRBJ1-6; 7 positions agree with TRBD1. Germline lookup yields CDR1 SGDLS and CDR2 YYNGEE. The CDR3 extends over 15 amino acids. Trimming at V came to 4 bases and at J to 5 bases, leaving 6 bases not matched to a gene. The variable domain in full, completed from reference TRBV9 and TRBJ1-6, reads DSGVTQTPKHLITATGQRVTLRCSPRSGDLSVYWYQQSLDQGLQFLIQYYNGEERAKGNILERFSAQQFPDLHSELNLSSLELGDSALYFCASSSAQGNNSPLHFGNGTRLTVT.